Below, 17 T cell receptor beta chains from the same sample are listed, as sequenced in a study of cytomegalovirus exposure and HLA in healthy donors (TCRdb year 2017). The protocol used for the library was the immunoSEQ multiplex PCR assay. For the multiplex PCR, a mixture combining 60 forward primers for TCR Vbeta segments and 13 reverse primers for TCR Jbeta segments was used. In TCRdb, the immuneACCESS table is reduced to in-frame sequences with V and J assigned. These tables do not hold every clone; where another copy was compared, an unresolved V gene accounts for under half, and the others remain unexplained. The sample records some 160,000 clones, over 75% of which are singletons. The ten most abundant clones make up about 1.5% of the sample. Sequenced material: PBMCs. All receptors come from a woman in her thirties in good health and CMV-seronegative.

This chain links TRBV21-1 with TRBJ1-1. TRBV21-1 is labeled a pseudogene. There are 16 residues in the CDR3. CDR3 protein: CASSKVREVMNTEAFF. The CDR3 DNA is TGTGCCAGCAGCAAAGTTCGGGAGGTAATGAACACTGAAGCTTTCTTT.

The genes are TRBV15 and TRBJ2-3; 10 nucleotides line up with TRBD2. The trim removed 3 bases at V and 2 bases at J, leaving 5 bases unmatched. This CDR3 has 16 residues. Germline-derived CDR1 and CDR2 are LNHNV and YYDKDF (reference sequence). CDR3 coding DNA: TGTGCCACCAGCAGCAGGGGGACTAGCGTCACAGATACGCAGTATTTT. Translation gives CATSSRGTSVTDTQYF.

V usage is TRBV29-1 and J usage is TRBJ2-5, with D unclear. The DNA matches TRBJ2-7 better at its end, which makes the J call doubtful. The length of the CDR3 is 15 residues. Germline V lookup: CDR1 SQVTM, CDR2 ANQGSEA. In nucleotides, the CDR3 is TGCAGCGTTGAAGATCCAACAGTCCCCAGCTACGAGCAGTACTTC. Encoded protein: CSVEDPTVPSYEQYF.

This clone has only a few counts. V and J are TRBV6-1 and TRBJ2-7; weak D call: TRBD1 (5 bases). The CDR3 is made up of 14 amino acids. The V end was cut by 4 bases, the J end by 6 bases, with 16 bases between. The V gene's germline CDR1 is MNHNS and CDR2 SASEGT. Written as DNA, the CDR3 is TGTGCCAGCAGTGTAAATCGGCAGGGAAGCGAGCAGTACTTC. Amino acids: CASSVNRQGSEQYF.

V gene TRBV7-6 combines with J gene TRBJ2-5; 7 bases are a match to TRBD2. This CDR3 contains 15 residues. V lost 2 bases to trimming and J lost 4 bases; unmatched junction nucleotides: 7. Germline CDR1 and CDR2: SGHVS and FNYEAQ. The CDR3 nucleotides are TGTGCCAGCAGCTTAATGAGCGGGGAGGGAGAGACCCAGTACTTC. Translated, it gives CASSLMSGEGETQYF.

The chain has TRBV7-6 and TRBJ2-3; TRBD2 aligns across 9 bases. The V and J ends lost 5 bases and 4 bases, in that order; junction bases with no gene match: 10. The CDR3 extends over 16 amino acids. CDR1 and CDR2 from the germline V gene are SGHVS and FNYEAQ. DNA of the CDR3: TGTGCCAGCAGCCCCCGGGATAGCGGGGGTCCAGATACGCAGTATTTT. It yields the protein CASSPRDSGGPDTQYF.

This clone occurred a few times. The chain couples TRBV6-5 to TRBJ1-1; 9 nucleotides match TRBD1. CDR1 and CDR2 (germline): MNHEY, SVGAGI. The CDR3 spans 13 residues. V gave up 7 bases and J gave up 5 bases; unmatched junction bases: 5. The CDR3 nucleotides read TGTGCCAGCACCCGGACAGGGGAGACTGAAGCTTTCTTT. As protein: CASTRTGETEAFF.

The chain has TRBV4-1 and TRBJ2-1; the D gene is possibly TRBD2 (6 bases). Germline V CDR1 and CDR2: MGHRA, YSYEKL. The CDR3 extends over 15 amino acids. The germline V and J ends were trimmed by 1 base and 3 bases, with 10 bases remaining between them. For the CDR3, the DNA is TGCGCCAGCAGCCAAGGGCGGGGCGGCTACAATGAGCAGTTCTTC. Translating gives CASSQGRGGYNEQFF.

CDR3 residues: CASSPTFAGAQRYGTEAFF. In DNA form, the CDR3 reads TGTGCCAGCAGTCCTACTTTTGCGGGGGCGCAGAGGTATGGCACTGAAGCTTTCTTT. The V gene is TRBV27, the J gene TRBJ1-1, with D tentatively TRBD1 (6 bases). This CDR3 spans 19 amino acids. V lost 5 bases to trimming and J lost 4 bases, with 29 bases between them. From germline, CDR1 is MNHEY and CDR2 SMNVEV (reference sequence).

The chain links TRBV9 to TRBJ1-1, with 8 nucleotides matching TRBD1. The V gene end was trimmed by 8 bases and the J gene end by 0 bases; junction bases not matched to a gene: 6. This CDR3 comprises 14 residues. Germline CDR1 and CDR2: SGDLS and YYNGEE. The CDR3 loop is CASNRQGMNTEAFF. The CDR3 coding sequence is TGTGCCAGTAATCGACAGGGGATGAACACTGAAGCTTTCTTT.

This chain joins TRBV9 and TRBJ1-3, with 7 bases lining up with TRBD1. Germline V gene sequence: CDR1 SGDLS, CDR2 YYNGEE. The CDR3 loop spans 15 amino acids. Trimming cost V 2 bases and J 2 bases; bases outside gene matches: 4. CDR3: CASSVLQGTGNTIYF. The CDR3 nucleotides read TGTGCCAGCAGCGTTCTACAGGGGACTGGAAACACCATATATTTT.

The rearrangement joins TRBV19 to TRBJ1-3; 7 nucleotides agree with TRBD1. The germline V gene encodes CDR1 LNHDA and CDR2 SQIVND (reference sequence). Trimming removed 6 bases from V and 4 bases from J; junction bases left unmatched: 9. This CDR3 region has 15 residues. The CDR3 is CASRLNGQVGNTIYF. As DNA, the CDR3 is TGTGCCAGTAGGTTGAACGGACAGGTGGGAAACACCATATATTTT.

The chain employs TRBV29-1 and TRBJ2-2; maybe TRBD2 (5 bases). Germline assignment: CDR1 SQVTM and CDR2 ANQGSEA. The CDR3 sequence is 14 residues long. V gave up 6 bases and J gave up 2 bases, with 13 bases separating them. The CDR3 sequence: CSVRSRENTGELFF. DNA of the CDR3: TGCAGCGTCCGATCACGGGAAAACACCGGGGAGCTGTTTTTT.

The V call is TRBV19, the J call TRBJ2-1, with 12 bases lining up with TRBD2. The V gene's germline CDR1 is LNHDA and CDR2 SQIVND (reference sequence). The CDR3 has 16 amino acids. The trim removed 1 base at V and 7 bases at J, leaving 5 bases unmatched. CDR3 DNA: TGTGCCAGTAGTATAGGACTAGCGGGAGCCTTTAATGAGCAGTTCTTC. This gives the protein CASSIGLAGAFNEQFF.

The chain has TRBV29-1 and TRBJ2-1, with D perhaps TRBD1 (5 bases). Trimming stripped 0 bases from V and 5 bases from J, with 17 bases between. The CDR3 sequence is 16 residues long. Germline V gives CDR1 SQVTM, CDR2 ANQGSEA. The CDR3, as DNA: TGCAGCGTTGAAGATGTTCTAAAAGGGGCACACAATGAGCAGTTCTTC. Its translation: CSVEDVLKGAHNEQFF.

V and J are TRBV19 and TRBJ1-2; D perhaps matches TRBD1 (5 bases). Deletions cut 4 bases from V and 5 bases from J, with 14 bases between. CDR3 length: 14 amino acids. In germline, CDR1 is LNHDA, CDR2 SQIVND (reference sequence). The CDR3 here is CASSKEQVSYGYTF. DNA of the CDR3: TGTGCCAGTAGTAAGGAACAGGTCTCGTATGGCTACACCTTC.

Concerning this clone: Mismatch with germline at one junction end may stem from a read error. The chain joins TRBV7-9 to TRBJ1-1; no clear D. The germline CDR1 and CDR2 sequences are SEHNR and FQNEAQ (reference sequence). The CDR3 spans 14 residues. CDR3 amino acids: CSSSLALPNTEAFF. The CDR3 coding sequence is TGTTCCAGCAGCTTAGCTCTTCCTAACACTGAAGCTTTCTTT.